These 4 T cell receptor beta chains share one sample of origin, sequenced in a study of blood T cell repertoires in COVID-19. Data came from immunoSEQ multiplex PCR; TCRdb stores just in-frame clones and leaves some out. Of 99,000 or so clones in the sample, 65% to 85% were seen once. The sequencing input was peripheral blood. The receptors stem from a man aged 70-80 years with active or convalescent COVID-19.

V gene TRBV19 combines with J gene TRBJ2-5; 8 nucleotides line up with TRBD1. CDR1 is LNHDA, CDR2 SQIVND, per germline (reference sequence). The CDR3 is made up of 12 amino acids. Trimming removed 9 bases from V and 5 bases from J; junction bases left unmatched: 5. Here the CDR3 reads CASSGGLETQYF. CDR3 nucleotides: TGTGCCAGCTCAGGGGGCCTGGAGACCCAGTACTTC. The whole variable domain, remainder taken from reference TRBV19 and TRBJ2-5, is DGGITQSPKYLFRKEGQNVTLSCEQNLNHDAMYWYRQDPGQGLRLIYYSQIVNDFQKGDIAEGYSVSREKKESFPLTVTSAQKNPTAFYLCASSGGLETQYFGPGTRLLVL.

This rearrangement joins TRBV2 to TRBJ2-7; 8 bases fit TRBD1. With V trimmed by 3 bases and J by 3 bases, 7 bases remained unmatched. CDR1 and CDR2 (germline): SNHLY, FYNNEI. The CDR3 loop spans 15 amino acids. The CDR3 DNA reads TGTGCCAGCAGTGACCTGGGACAGGTAAACTACGAGCAGTACTTC. Its protein product is CASSDLGQVNYEQYF.

The rearrangement links TRBV18 to TRBJ2-1; 9 positions agree with TRBD1. Germline trimming cut 0 bases from V and 2 bases from J; bases unmatched to any gene: 2. The germline V gene has CDR1 KGHSH and CDR2 LQKENI. The CDR3 is 16 amino acids. The CDR3 region has the DNA TGTGCCAGCTCACCACCACAGGGGGCAGCCTACAATGAGCAGTTCTTC. Translated: CASSPPQGAAYNEQFF.

The chain is built from TRBV6-5 and TRBJ2-7, with 8 bases fitting TRBD1. Germline-derived CDR1 and CDR2 are MNHEY and SVGAGI. This CDR3 spans 15 amino acids. V was pared by 7 bases and J by 2 bases, with 10 bases of the junction left unmatched. The CDR3: CASTPTGAAPYEQYF. The CDR3 DNA reads as TGTGCCAGCACTCCGACAGGGGCTGCCCCCTACGAGCAGTACTTC.